A selection of T cell receptor beta chains follows, all from one sample in a study of shared clonotypes between healthy human individuals. TCRdb's table, derived via immunoSEQ multiplex PCR, lists solely in-frame clones and lacks some. In the table there are over a million clones, around 78% of which are singletons. Sequenced sample: memory CD4+ T cells from PBMCs. The receptor set was obtained from a man aged 18 to 30 in good health. Some clones in this sample may be carry-over from other donors' samples. CDR3s include the opening cysteine and the closing phenylalanine or tryptophan. Fields, in order: clone size, J gene, V gene, D gene, CDR3 protein, CDR3 DNA. D genes are given only for firm matches. The listing skips clone size in some rows; elsewhere it reads once, few, many or a size class.

NA TRBJ1-4 TRBV28 NA CASSLRGGEKLFF TGTGCCAGCAGTCTCAGGGGAGGAGAAAAACTGTTTTTT
NA TRBJ2-3 TRBV9 TRBD1 CASSGDRATDTQYF TGTGCCAGCAGCGGTGACAGGGCTACAGATACGCAGTATTTT
NA TRBJ2-6 TRBV7-2 TRBD1 CASSRGTGISGANVLTF TGTGCCAGCAGCCGGGGGACAGGTATATCTGGGGCCAACGTCCTGACTTTC
NA TRBJ1-1 TRBV6-1 NA CASTAQPNTEAFF TGTGCCAGCACAGCACAGCCGAACACTGAAGCTTTCTTT
NA TRBJ2-7 TRBV7-9 TRBD2 CASSLGAGGLDEQYF TGTGCCAGCAGCTTAGGTGCGGGAGGGTTGGACGAGCAGTACTTC
NA TRBJ1-1 TRBV5-4 NA CASREGGGNTEAFF TGTGCCAGCAGAGAGGGTGGGGGGAACACTGAAGCTTTCTTT
NA TRBJ2-2 TRBV12-5 NA CASGLVYPGELFF TGTGCTAGTGGTTTGGTTTACCCAGGGGAGCTGTTTTTT
NA TRBJ2-7 TRBV28 TRBD2 CASSPPGLAVKEQYF TGTGCCAGCAGTCCCCCGGGACTAGCTGTGAAAGAGCAGTACTTC
once TRBJ2-5 TRBV2 TRBD2 CASSKGRGQETQYF TGTGCCAGCAGCAAGGGGAGGGGCCAAGAGACCCAGTACTTC
few TRBJ2-7 TRBV4-1 TRBD2 CASSQEPGLAEYF TGCGCCAGCAGCCAAGAACCGGGACTAGCGGAGTACTTC
NA TRBJ2-5 TRBV25-1 TRBD2 CASSSPSGRETQYF TGTGCCAGCAGTAGTCCTAGCGGGAGAGAGACCCAGTACTTC
once TRBJ2-2 TRBV5-1 NA CASSPGATNTGELFF TGCGCCAGCAGCCCTGGGGCGACGAACACCGGGGAGCTGTTTTTT
NA TRBJ1-2 TRBV29-1 TRBD1 CSVGEQGQGYGYTF TGCAGCGTTGGCGAACAGGGACAGGGTTATGGCTACACCTTC
few TRBJ2-7 TRBV30 TRBD1 CAWSLGTGGREQYF TGTGCCTGGAGTCTCGGGACAGGGGGGCGGGAGCAGTACTTC
once TRBJ1-2 TRBV10-1 NA CASIRQIKEDVNYGYTF TGCGCCAGCATACGGCAGATCAAGGAGGATGTTAACTATGGCTACACCTTC
many TRBJ2-3 TRBV7-9 TRBD2 CASSLGGRARDTQYF TGTGCCAGCAGCTTGGGCGGGAGGGCCCGAGATACGCAGTATTTT
NA TRBJ2-7 TRBV7-9 NA CASTGAGEQYF TGTGCCAGCACGGGGGCAGGTGAGCAGTACTTC
NA TRBJ2-2 TRBV5-1 TRBD1 CASSPTGQTNTGELFF TGCGCCAGCAGCCCAACGGGACAGACGAACACCGGGGAGCTGTTTTTT
NA TRBJ2-4 TRBV4-3 NA CASSQEWFVGNIQYF TGCGCCAGCAGCCAAGAATGGTTTGTGGGTAACATTCAGTACTTC
few TRBJ1-1 TRBV29-1 NA CSVEGAQGRNTEAFF TGCAGCGTTGAGGGGGCTCAGGGCAGAAACACTGAAGCTTTCTTT
NA TRBJ2-7 TRBV27 NA CASSLVDTQGEQYF TGTGCCAGCAGCCTCGTGGACACCCAGGGGGAGCAGTACTTC
many TRBJ1-2 TRBV5-6 NA CASSQAQGFYGYTF TGTGCCAGCAGCCAAGCCCAGGGCTTCTATGGCTACACCTTC
few TRBJ1-1 TRBV10-3 NA CAIREGDTEAFF TGTGCCATCAGGGAGGGGGACACTGAAGCTTTCTTT
NA TRBJ1-2 TRBV7-6 TRBD1 CASSLQPGTGGSGYTF TGTGCCAGCAGCTTACAACCCGGGACAGGGGGGAGTGGCTACACCTTC
NA TRBJ2-7 TRBV5-4 NA CASSPVDEQYF TGTGCCAGCAGCCCTGTGGACGAGCAGTACTTC
NA TRBJ1-1 TRBV5-1 NA CASSPGEGMNTEAFF TGCGCCAGCAGCCCTGGGGAGGGGATGAACACTGAAGCTTTCTTT
once TRBJ2-5 TRBV7-3 NA CASSRSSSETQYF TGTGCCAGCAGCCGATCCTCTTCGGAGACCCAGTACTTC
NA TRBJ2-3 TRBV27 NA CASSLSARIFTDTQYF TGTGCCAGCAGTTTATCGGCCAGGATCTTCACAGATACGCAGTATTTT
once TRBJ1-2 TRBV19 NA CASAHHRDNYGYTF TGTGCCAGTGCCCACCACAGGGACAACTATGGCTACACCTTC
NA TRBJ2-3 TRBV7-9 TRBD2 CASSLGLAGGTDTQYF TGTGCCAGCAGCTTGGGTCTAGCGGGAGGAACAGATACGCAGTATTTT
few TRBJ2-4 TRBV5-1 NA CASSSQGAVNIQYF TGCGCCAGCAGCTCGCAGGGCGCGGTTAACATTCAGTACTTC
NA TRBJ1-2 TRBV25-1 NA CASRRNGWFFGYTF TGTGCCAGCAGGCGGAACGGGTGGTTTTTTGGCTACACCTTC
NA TRBJ2-5 TRBV27 NA CASGQQETQYF TGTGCCAGTGGACAGCAAGAGACCCAGTACTTC
NA TRBJ2-5 TRBV5-1 TRBD2 CASSLGSGRQETQYF TGCGCCAGCAGCTTGGGTAGCGGGAGGCAAGAGACCCAGTACTTC
NA TRBJ1-5 TRBV27 TRBD1 CASSAPGGPQHF TGTGCCAGCAGTGCTCCAGGGGGCCCCCAGCATTTT
NA TRBJ1-5 TRBV19 NA CASSLGLTRNQPQHF TGTGCCAGTAGCCTGGGCCTAACGCGCAATCAGCCCCAGCATTTT
few TRBJ2-3 TRBV5-1 NA CASSLGAGPTDTQYF TGCGCCAGCAGCTTGGGGGCGGGACCCACAGATACGCAGTATTTT
NA TRBJ1-1 TRBV19 NA CASSRQSLGNTEAFF TGTGCCAGTAGTCGTCAGTCTCTGGGGAACACTGAAGCTTTCTTT
NA TRBJ2-7 TRBV21-1 NA CASSKSGRGFEQYF TGTGCCAGCAGCAAATCCGGCAGGGGATTCGAGCAGTACTTC
NA TRBJ2-2 TRBV9 TRBD1 CASSLPKGADQTGELFF TGTGCCAGCAGCCTCCCTAAGGGGGCAGATCAGACCGGGGAGCTGTTTTTT
NA TRBJ1-4 TRBV5-5 TRBD1 CASTPHPPGTVNEKLFF TGTGCCAGCACCCCACACCCGCCCGGGACAGTCAATGAAAAACTGTTTTTT
few TRBJ1-4 TRBV2 NA CASSGDLVGKLFF TGTGCCAGCAGTGGGGACTTGGTGGGAAAACTGTTTTTT
many TRBJ1-1 TRBV14 TRBD1 CASSLNRGTEAFF TGTGCCAGCAGTCTCAACAGGGGCACTGAAGCTTTCTTT
NA TRBJ2-5 TRBV11-2 NA CASSLLPTGTGETQYF TGTGCCAGCAGCCTACTTCCGACCGGAACGGGAGAGACCCAGTACTTC
once TRBJ2-1 TRBV5-1 NA CASSLSLSGNEQFF TGCGCCAGCAGCTTGAGTCTTTCAGGCAATGAGCAGTTCTTC
NA TRBJ2-1 TRBV7-2 TRBD2 CASSYAGGEQFF TGTGCCAGCAGCTATGCGGGGGGTGAGCAGTTCTTC
many TRBJ2-2 TRBV5-8 NA CASSHRLVDTGELFF TGTGCCAGCAGTCATCGATTAGTTGACACCGGGGAGCTGTTTTTT
NA TRBJ2-3 TRBV6-1 NA CASSDYYTDTQYF TGTGCCAGCAGTGACTACTACACAGATACGCAGTATTTT
few TRBJ2-7 TRBV7-9 TRBD1 CASSPPGQGGREQYF TGTGCCAGCAGCCCACCTGGACAGGGGGGACGGGAGCAGTACTTC
once TRBJ1-2 TRBV10-3 TRBD1 CAIRLTGGNYGYTF TGTGCCATCAGGTTGACAGGGGGCAACTATGGCTACACCTTC
NA TRBJ1-2 TRBV2 TRBD1 CASSGQGARYGYTF TGTGCCAGCAGTGGACAGGGGGCGCGATATGGCTACACCTTC
NA TRBJ2-1 TRBV7-2 NA CASSWALAHEQFF TGTGCCAGCAGCTGGGCCCTAGCCCATGAGCAGTTCTTC
NA TRBJ2-1 TRBV7-3 TRBD1 CASSGRGKSDEQFF TGTGCCAGCTCTGGCAGGGGGAAATCTGATGAGCAGTTCTTC
NA TRBJ1-1 TRBV5-1 NA CASSLDTGLMNTEAFF TGCGCCAGCAGCTTGGACACGGGGCTCATGAACACTGAAGCTTTCTTT
NA TRBJ2-1 TRBV29-1 TRBD2 CSPWGGISSYNEQFF TGCAGCCCATGGGGGGGGATTAGCTCCTACAATGAGCAGTTCTTC
NA TRBJ2-3 TRBV7-9 TRBD2 CASSRTSGSTDTQYF TGTGCCAGCAGCCGAACTAGCGGGAGCACAGATACGCAGTATTTT
NA TRBJ1-5 TRBV18 NA CASSPYSVYSNQPQHF TGTGCCAGCTCACCGTATAGCGTTTATAGCAATCAGCCCCAGCATTTT
NA TRBJ1-4 TRBV5-1 TRBD1 CASSPTGVAEKLFF TGCGCCAGCAGCCCAACAGGGGTTGCTGAAAAACTGTTTTTT